This TCR beta chain emerged from a study of shared clonotypes between healthy human individuals. The study's findings and limits: The represented genetic and exposure-history diversity was limited by the small number of donors.

The CDR3 extends over 17 amino acids. Unsorted PBMC replicate PCRs drew on around 300 ng DNA, representing approximately 31,000 T cell genomes. Original handling: Filtering differed because ImmunoSEQ produced junction-only sequences that carried no quality scores. Assay: immunoSEQ multiplex PCR; the TCRdb copy retains only in-frame clones and omits some. Clone size and the V and J calls come from that table; the DNA yielded D and trimming. The data show about 470,000 clones, with about 85% seen just once and roughly an eighth held by the top ten. A word on this clone: Its antigen remains unknown.

This sequence joins TRBV12-2 and TRBJ1-5; the D call in the table, TRBD1, was not verified against the DNA. TRBV12-2 is recorded as a pseudogene. This clonotype originated in a woman aged 40 to 50 in good health. Some clones in this sample may be carry-over from other donors' samples. Material: PBMCs. The CDR3: CASRLQTDRGRIQPQHF. DNA of the CDR3: TGTGCAAGTCGCCTACAAACCGACAGGGGGCGCATACAGCCCCAGCATTTT.